This T cell receptor beta chain emerged from a study of Graves' ophthalmopathy and Graves' hyperthyroidism. Study summary: Specimen type is peripheral blood, obtained at initial diagnosis before any treatment.

Scientists amplified the TCR beta CDR3 regions from RNA transcripts. HTBI primers primed a first-round RT-PCR, and a second-round multiplex PCR followed. TCRdb used MiXCR to reprocess the multiplex PCR reads, holding one entry per CDR3 protein. The sample contains hundreds of thousands of distinct CDR3 sequences, approximately 21% of which appear only once. The V gene lost 0 bases and the J gene lost 8 bases, with 16 bases spanning the gap. Per the germline V gene, CDR1 is DFQATT and CDR2 is SNEGSKA (reference sequence). The CDR3 sequence is 14 residues long. The rearrangement links TRBV20-1 to TRBJ1-1; D not certain. Sequencing input: peripheral blood. This receptor was obtained from a young woman with stable Graves' hyperthyroidism. This CDR3 reads CSARDFRNSGEAFF. CDR3 in DNA: TGCAGTGCTAGAGATTTTCGTAACTCCGGAGAAGCTTTCTTT.